This TCR beta chain emerged from a study of shared clonotypes between healthy human individuals. General observations from the study: Clonotype sharing across several donors was observed for around 5% of naive CD4 clonotypes.

Sequencing used immunoSEQ multiplex PCR; TCRdb keeps in-frame clones, though not all of them. In the table there are 1,100,000 or so clones, about 84% of which are singletons. In regard to this clone: Antigen specificity is unknown.

Germline V gene sequence: CDR1 MDHEN, CDR2 SYDVKM. The ends were cut back, 7 bases at V and 5 bases at J, with 20 bases in the middle. The CDR3 extends over 15 amino acids. V is TRBV28 and J is TRBJ2-5; TRBD1 is a possible D gene (5 bases). The clonotype was recovered from a man aged 18-30 years in good health. Some clones in this sample may be carry-over from other donors' samples. The sequenced sample consisted of memory CD4+ T cells from PBMCs. Subset reported: CD45RA-negative fraction. CDR3 in amino acids: CASTANGQGLETQYF. In nucleotides, the CDR3 is TGTGCCAGCACCGCCAACGGCCAGGGATTGGAGACCCAGTACTTC.